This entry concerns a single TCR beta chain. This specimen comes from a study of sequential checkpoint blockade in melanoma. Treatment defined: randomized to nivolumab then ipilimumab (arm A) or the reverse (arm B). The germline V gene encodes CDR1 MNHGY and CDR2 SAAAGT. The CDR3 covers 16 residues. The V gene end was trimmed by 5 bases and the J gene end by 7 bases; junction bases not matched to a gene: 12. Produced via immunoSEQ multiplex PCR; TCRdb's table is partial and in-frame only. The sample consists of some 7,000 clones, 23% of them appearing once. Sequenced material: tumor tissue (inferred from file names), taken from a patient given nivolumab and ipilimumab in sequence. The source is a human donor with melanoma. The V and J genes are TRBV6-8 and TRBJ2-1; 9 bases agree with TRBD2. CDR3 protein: CASSPPTSGVVNEQFF. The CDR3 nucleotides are TGTGCCAGCAGTCCCCCGACTAGCGGAGTTGTGAATGAGCAGTTCTTC.